This T cell receptor (beta chain) emerged from a study of blood T cell repertoires in COVID-19. Enrolled through a virtual design, the participants were between roughly 18 and 100 years of age and came from about two dozen US areas. Donors in Cohort 3 who had recovered were those with two negative PCRs, healthcare professional clearance, or resolution of their symptoms. This clone is a singleton in its sample. The repertoire was sequenced with immunoSEQ multiplex PCR; TCRdb's copy has only in-frame clones and lacks some. The sample shows some 200,000 clones, roughly four fifths of them seen only once. CDR1 and CDR2 (germline): SGHTA, FQGNSA. The CDR3 covers 13 residues. V lost 6 bases and J lost 4; bases outside the gene matches: 5.

The material sequenced was PBMCs or T cells enriched from blood (not recorded which). The source is a man aged 40-50 years who had recovered from COVID-19. This chain uses TRBV7-2 with TRBJ1-1; 7 nucleotides match TRBD1. The CDR3 DNA sequence: TGTGCCAGCAGGAGAAACAGGGGCACTGAAGCTTTCTTT. Its translation is CASRRNRGTEAFF.